The TCR beta chain under discussion was sequenced for a study of cytomegalovirus exposure and HLA in healthy donors. General study findings and limits: Rarity held for most TCR sequences, but there were some public TCRs that occurred in many donors. Testing in vitro showed three CMV-associated chains specific for CMV antigens.

Only in-frame clones appear in the TCRdb table, and some are missing; sequencing was by immunoSEQ multiplex PCR. The sample includes 110,000 or so clones, about nine tenths of them seen just once. On this clone itself: Its specificity is not known.

CDR1 SGHNT and CDR2 YYREEE come from the germline V gene (reference sequence). The CDR3 length is 16 residues. J was trimmed by 1 base and V by 3 bases; bases with no gene match: 4. The V gene is TRBV5-4, the J gene TRBJ2-2; TRBD2 agrees at 9 bases. The sequence came from a woman aged 18-30 years in good health and CMV-seronegative. The specimen sequenced was PBMCs. The CDR3 bases are TGTGCCAGCAGCTCCGTAGCGGGGGTGAACACCGGGGAGCTGTTTTTT. Translated: CASSSVAGVNTGELFF. Variable domain in full (rest from reference TRBV5-4 and TRBJ2-2): ETGVTQSPTHLIKTRGQQVTLRCSSQSGHNTVSWYQQALGQGPQFIFQYYREEENGRGNFPPRFSGLQFPNYSSELNVNALELDDSALYLCASSSVAGVNTGELFFGEGSRLTVL.